These T cell receptor beta chains were read from a single sample in a study of blood T cell repertoires in COVID-19. Profiled with immunoSEQ multiplex PCR; TCRdb holds only in-frame clones, not every one. The sample consists of fewer than 200,000 clones, more than 75% of them appearing once. Specimen: peripheral blood. These receptors all stem from a woman in her 50s with COVID-19, enrolled during active disease. Each CDR3 is given with its conserved first and last residue. D genes are given only for firm matches. Not all rows give a size; the values are once, few, many and, for expanded clones, a class.

v_call: TRBV4-1; j_call: TRBJ1-2; clone_size: .; d_call: .; cdr3_aa: CASSQAGGRDYGYTF; cdr3_nt: TGCGCCAGCAGCCAAGCGGGGGGCAGGGACTATGGCTACACCTTC
v_call: TRBV28; j_call: TRBJ1-2; clone_size: .; d_call: TRBD1; cdr3_aa: CASKTGTGDNYGYTF; cdr3_nt: TGTGCCAGCAAAACCGGGACAGGGGACAACTATGGCTACACCTTC
v_call: TRBV5-4; j_call: TRBJ2-1; clone_size: .; d_call: TRBD1; cdr3_aa: CASSLSGQVKYEQFF; cdr3_nt: TGTGCCAGCAGCTTGTCGGGACAGGTTAAGTATGAGCAGTTCTTC
v_call: TRBV5-1; j_call: TRBJ2-7; clone_size: .; d_call: .; cdr3_aa: CASSSEVRIEQYF; cdr3_nt: TGCGCCAGCAGCTCGGAGGTCAGGATCGAGCAGTACTTC
v_call: TRBV18; j_call: TRBJ1-4; clone_size: .; d_call: .; cdr3_aa: CASSPRDTEKLFF; cdr3_nt: TGTGCCAGCTCACCTCGGGACACTGAAAAACTGTTTTTT
v_call: TRBV10-1; j_call: TRBJ2-5; clone_size: .; d_call: TRBD2; cdr3_aa: CASSPGGRETQYF; cdr3_nt: TGCGCCAGCAGCCCGGGGGGTCGAGAGACCCAGTACTTC
v_call: TRBV18; j_call: TRBJ2-2; clone_size: .; d_call: .; cdr3_aa: CASSPPETTTGELFF; cdr3_nt: TGTGCCAGCTCACCACCGGAAACTACCACCGGGGAGCTGTTTTTT
v_call: TRBV28; j_call: TRBJ1-3; clone_size: .; d_call: .; cdr3_aa: CASSLVGGGNTIYF; cdr3_nt: TGTGCCAGCAGTTTAGTCGGGGGTGGAAACACCATATATTTT
v_call: TRBV7-3; j_call: TRBJ1-6; clone_size: .; d_call: .; cdr3_aa: CASSIQGTNSPLHF; cdr3_nt: TGTGCCAGCAGCATACAGGGTACCAATTCACCCCTCCACTTT
v_call: TRBV12-5; j_call: TRBJ1-4; clone_size: .; d_call: .; cdr3_aa: CASGLDGRGLATNEKLFF; cdr3_nt: TGTGCTAGTGGTTTGGACGGACGGGGTCTGGCAACTAATGAAAAACTGTTTTTT
v_call: TRBV2; j_call: TRBJ2-7; clone_size: few; d_call: TRBD1; cdr3_aa: CASSEARDRAYEQYF; cdr3_nt: TGTGCCAGCAGTGAAGCTAGGGACAGAGCCTACGAGCAGTACTTC
v_call: TRBV10-3; j_call: TRBJ1-2; clone_size: .; d_call: TRBD1; cdr3_aa: CATVDRGQDGYTF; cdr3_nt: TGTGCCACCGTGGACAGGGGGCAGGATGGCTACACCTTC
v_call: TRBV7-3; j_call: TRBJ2-3; clone_size: .; d_call: TRBD2; cdr3_aa: CASSLMSGGSATQYF; cdr3_nt: TGTGCCAGCAGCTTAATGAGCGGGGGATCTGCTACGCAGTATTTT
v_call: TRBV12-3/TRBV12-4; j_call: TRBJ1-2; clone_size: .; d_call: .; cdr3_aa: CASGQPQRGYTF; cdr3_nt: TGTGCCAGCGGACAGCCTCAGAGGGGCTACACCTTC
v_call: TRBV3-1/TRBV3-2; j_call: TRBJ1-2; clone_size: .; d_call: .; cdr3_aa: CASSPPGVLYGYTF; cdr3_nt: TGTGCCAGCAGCCCCCCAGGGGTGCTCTATGGCTACACCTTC
v_call: TRBV7-9; j_call: TRBJ1-1; clone_size: .; d_call: .; cdr3_aa: CASSPLGGLNTEAFF; cdr3_nt: TGTGCCAGCAGCCCTTTGGGAGGGTTGAACACTGAAGCTTTCTTT
v_call: TRBV4-1; j_call: TRBJ2-7; clone_size: .; d_call: .; cdr3_aa: CASSQIGSGYEQYF; cdr3_nt: TGCGCCAGCAGCCAGATCGGGAGTGGGTACGAGCAGTACTTC
v_call: TRBV9; j_call: TRBJ1-6; clone_size: once; d_call: .; cdr3_aa: CASSNNPGLTNSPLHF; cdr3_nt: TGTGCCAGCAGCAACAATCCAGGGTTAACTAATTCACCCCTCCACTTT
v_call: TRBV30; j_call: TRBJ1-4; clone_size: .; d_call: TRBD1; cdr3_aa: CAWSGTGVEKLFF; cdr3_nt: TGTGCCTGGAGTGGGACAGGGGTTGAAAAACTGTTTTTT
v_call: TRBV28; j_call: TRBJ1-6; clone_size: .; d_call: .; cdr3_aa: CASHPLGSGSPLHF; cdr3_nt: TGTGCCAGCCATCCTTTGGGGAGCGGTTCACCCCTCCACTTT
v_call: TRBV7-9; j_call: TRBJ1-1; clone_size: .; d_call: TRBD1; cdr3_aa: CASSQTGTVSTEAFF; cdr3_nt: TGTGCCAGCAGTCAGACCGGGACAGTTAGCACTGAAGCTTTCTTT
v_call: TRBV23-1; j_call: TRBJ1-5; clone_size: .; d_call: .; cdr3_aa: CASFRRGGRGIQPQHF; cdr3_nt: TGCGCCAGCTTCCGCCGGGGGGGCCGGGGGATTCAGCCCCAGCATTTT
v_call: TRBV7-9; j_call: TRBJ1-6; clone_size: .; d_call: TRBD1; cdr3_aa: CASSSRPGQGINSPLHF; cdr3_nt: TGTGCCAGCAGCTCACGGCCGGGACAGGGGATTAATTCACCCCTCCACTTT
v_call: TRBV19; j_call: TRBJ2-7; clone_size: .; d_call: .; cdr3_aa: CASSQGWPYEQYF; cdr3_nt: TGTGCCAGTAGTCAGGGTTGGCCCTACGAGCAGTACTTC
v_call: TRBV3-1/TRBV3-2; j_call: TRBJ2-2; clone_size: .; d_call: .; cdr3_aa: CASSFEVGTGELFF; cdr3_nt: TGTGCCAGCAGCTTTGAGGTTGGCACCGGGGAGCTGTTTTTT
v_call: TRBV19; j_call: TRBJ1-5; clone_size: .; d_call: .; cdr3_aa: CASSGTNFQPQHF; cdr3_nt: TGTGCCAGTAGTGGGACAAACTTTCAGCCCCAGCATTTT
v_call: TRBV6-5; j_call: TRBJ2-7; clone_size: once; d_call: TRBD1; cdr3_aa: CASSLVDREGQYF; cdr3_nt: TGTGCCAGCAGTTTGGTCGACAGGGAAGGGCAGTACTTC
v_call: TRBV12-3/TRBV12-4; j_call: TRBJ2-7; clone_size: .; d_call: TRBD2; cdr3_aa: CASSPGGAYEQYF; cdr3_nt: TGTGCCAGCAGTCCCGGGGGGGCGTACGAGCAGTACTTC
v_call: TRBV29-1; j_call: TRBJ1-1; clone_size: once; d_call: .; cdr3_aa: CSVLRQANTEAFF; cdr3_nt: TGCAGCGTTTTACGACAGGCGAACACTGAAGCTTTCTTT
v_call: TRBV5-1; j_call: TRBJ2-1; clone_size: .; d_call: TRBD1; cdr3_aa: CASSLALTGYNEQFF; cdr3_nt: TGCGCCAGCAGCTTGGCCTTGACAGGGTACAATGAGCAGTTCTTC
v_call: TRBV2; j_call: TRBJ2-2; clone_size: .; d_call: .; cdr3_aa: CASSGGSNTGELFF; cdr3_nt: TGTGCCAGCTCGGGGGGCTCTAACACCGGGGAGCTGTTTTTT
v_call: TRBV28; j_call: TRBJ2-7; clone_size: .; d_call: .; cdr3_aa: CASSSAYEQYF; cdr3_nt: TGTGCCAGCAGTTCCGCCTACGAGCAGTACTTC
v_call: TRBV18; j_call: TRBJ1-3; clone_size: .; d_call: TRBD1; cdr3_aa: CASSPTGAGNTIYF; cdr3_nt: TGTGCCAGCTCACCGACAGGGGCGGGAAACACCATATATTTT
v_call: TRBV7-3; j_call: TRBJ2-7; clone_size: .; d_call: TRBD1; cdr3_aa: CASSSGQALCEQYF; cdr3_nt: TGTGCCAGCAGCTCCGGACAGGCTTTATGTGAGCAGTACTTC
v_call: TRBV19; j_call: TRBJ1-2; clone_size: .; d_call: TRBD1; cdr3_aa: CASRQSGTGAYGYTF; cdr3_nt: TGTGCCAGTAGACAATCCGGGACAGGGGCCTATGGCTACACCTTC
v_call: TRBV7-3; j_call: TRBJ2-5; clone_size: .; d_call: TRBD1; cdr3_aa: CASSRTGEETQYF; cdr3_nt: TGTGCCAGCAGCCGGACAGGGGAAGAGACCCAGTACTTC
v_call: TRBV5-1; j_call: TRBJ2-1; clone_size: .; d_call: .; cdr3_aa: CASSLVGTGDEQFF; cdr3_nt: TGCGCCAGCAGCTTGGTGGGGACGGGGGATGAGCAGTTCTTC
v_call: TRBV9; j_call: TRBJ2-1; clone_size: .; d_call: TRBD2; cdr3_aa: CASSVSGVVYNEQFF; cdr3_nt: TGTGCCAGCAGCGTTAGCGGGGTTGTCTACAATGAGCAGTTCTTC
v_call: TRBV5-1; j_call: TRBJ1-1; clone_size: .; d_call: TRBD1; cdr3_aa: CASSLGGTGGTEAFF; cdr3_nt: TGCGCCAGCAGCTTGGGGGGAACAGGGGGAACTGAAGCTTTCTTT
v_call: TRBV6-1; j_call: TRBJ1-1; clone_size: .; d_call: .; cdr3_aa: CASSFRGALNTEAFF; cdr3_nt: TGTGCCAGCAGTTTCCGCGGGGCCCTGAACACTGAAGCTTTCTTT
v_call: TRBV18; j_call: TRBJ1-1; clone_size: .; d_call: .; cdr3_aa: CASSPPRAGGGDTEAFF; cdr3_nt: TGTGCCAGCTCACCACCGAGGGCAGGAGGGGGGGACACTGAAGCTTTCTTT
v_call: TRBV30; j_call: TRBJ1-5; clone_size: .; d_call: .; cdr3_aa: CAWGGDRYQPQHF; cdr3_nt: TGTGCCTGGGGGGGTGACAGGTATCAGCCCCAGCATTTT
v_call: TRBV19; j_call: TRBJ2-7; clone_size: once; d_call: TRBD1; cdr3_aa: CASSIITGGSYEQYF; cdr3_nt: TGTGCCAGTAGTATTATCACAGGGGGTTCCTACGAGCAGTACTTC
v_call: TRBV19; j_call: TRBJ1-1; clone_size: .; d_call: TRBD1; cdr3_aa: CASSPGQLNTEAFF; cdr3_nt: TGTGCCAGTAGCCCGGGACAGTTGAACACTGAAGCTTTCTTT
v_call: TRBV29-1; j_call: TRBJ2-7; clone_size: .; d_call: .; cdr3_aa: CSVADTTDEQYF; cdr3_nt: TGCAGCGTTGCGGACACCACCGACGAGCAGTACTTC
v_call: TRBV2; j_call: TRBJ1-2; clone_size: .; d_call: .; cdr3_aa: CASSEGESLGYTF; cdr3_nt: TGTGCCAGCAGTGAAGGAGAGAGCCTTGGCTACACCTTC
v_call: TRBV9; j_call: TRBJ1-4; clone_size: .; d_call: .; cdr3_aa: CASSPGQYNEKLFF; cdr3_nt: TGTGCCAGCAGCCCAGGACAGTACAATGAAAAACTGTTTTTT
v_call: TRBV6-5; j_call: TRBJ1-1; clone_size: .; d_call: .; cdr3_aa: CASSYTPTGNTEAFF; cdr3_nt: TGTGCCAGCAGTTACACACCTACAGGTAACACTGAAGCTTTCTTT